Shown below are 19 T cell receptor beta chains from a single sample sequenced in a study of T cells after yellow fever vaccination. MiXCR, applied by TCRdb to the 5' RACE reads, yields one record per CDR3 protein. The sample has around 300,000 distinct CDR3 sequences, approximately 13% seen once. The sequences come from CD4+ T cells sorted from PBMCs, collected 45 days after the yellow fever booster vaccination. All receptors come from a man aged 30-40 years who received the YFV17D yellow fever vaccine.

This clonotype occurred a few times. The V gene is TRBV2, the J gene TRBJ2-7; D unresolved. Germline lookup yields CDR1 SNHLY and CDR2 FYNNEI. The CDR3 is 12 residues long. V lost 5 bases, J lost 3 bases, and 8 bases lay in between. The CDR3 DNA reads as TGTGCCAGCAGTAACAGAGGCTACGAGCAGTACTTC. Its protein product is CASSNRGYEQYF.

The chain carries TRBV12-3 or TRBV12-4 and TRBJ2-3; D not resolved. Trimming removed 5 bases from V and 5 bases from J, with 8 bases in between. This CDR3 contains 12 residues. The chain's CDR3 is CASSAHLDTQYF. Written as DNA, the CDR3 is TGTGCCAGCAGTGCCCATTTAGATACGCAGTATTTT.

This clonotype appeared a few times. A junction boundary mismatches the germline segment, possibly from a read error. The chain couples TRBV7-7 to TRBJ2-1; no clear D. The CDR3 contains 13 residues. Looked up from germline, CDR1 is SSHAT and CDR2 is FNYEAQ (reference sequence). The DNA for the CDR3 is TGTGCTAGCAGCTCCCAATCTTTGGGCGAGCAGTTCTTC. This encodes CASSSQSLGEQFF.

J is TRBJ2-7 and V is TRBV10-3; tentatively, D is TRBD1 (6 bases). The germline CDR1 and CDR2 sequences are ENHRY and SYGVKD. V gave up 0 bases and J gave up 5 bases, with 11 bases separating them. The CDR3 is made up of 14 amino acids. CDR3 bases: TGTGCCATCAGTGAGTCGCTCAGGGGCGACGAGCAGTACTTC. It codes for CAISESLRGDEQYF.

The chain joins TRBV6-4 to TRBJ2-7; 10 bases are a match to TRBD1. The CDR3 totals 19 residues. The junction had 24 bases not matched to a gene; V was cut back by 5 bases and J by 8 bases. CDR1 MRHNA and CDR2 SNTAGT come from the germline V gene. The CDR3: CASSHLGTGERERRLQQYF. CDR3 in DNA: TGTGCCAGCAGTCATCTCGGGACAGGGGAACGGGAGCGGCGCCTGCAGCAGTACTTC.

J is TRBJ2-7 and V is TRBV14, with a tentative D call TRBD1 (5 bases). V lost 1 base, J lost 3 bases, and 13 bases lay in between. CDR3 size: 15 residues. The V gene's germline CDR1 is SGHDN and CDR2 FVKESK. The DNA for the CDR3 is TGTGCCAGCAGCCAAGTCAGGACATACCACTACGAGCAGTACTTC. This gives the protein CASSQVRTYHYEQYF.

This clonotype appeared a few times. J is TRBJ1-1 and V is TRBV5-6; D unclear. The CDR3 loop spans 16 amino acids. V was shortened by 3 bases and J by 10 bases, with 25 bases between the two germline ends. Germline CDR1 SGHDT, CDR2 YYEEEE. CDR3 loop: CASSSTASGAPPLAFF. The CDR3 DNA sequence: TGTGCCAGCAGCTCCACGGCATCCGGAGCCCCACCCCTAGCTTTCTTT.

The chain recombines TRBV20-1 with TRBJ2-7; 14 bases are a match to TRBD2. The CDR3 sequence is 13 residues long. Trimming removed 6 bases from V and 11 bases from J; junction bases left unmatched: 9. Germline values: CDR1 DFQATT, CDR2 SNEGSKA (reference sequence). The CDR3, as DNA: TGCAGTGCGGGGACTAGCGGGAGTGGGAAGAAGTACTTC. Translated: CSAGTSGSGKKYF.

The chain employs TRBV5-1 and TRBJ2-2; 15 bases fit TRBD2. With 3 bases clipped from V and 2 bases from J, the junction kept 8 bases outside the gene matches. The CDR3 loop spans 19 amino acids. The germline V gene has CDR1 SGHRS and CDR2 YFSETQ. The CDR3 bases are TGCGCCAGCAGCTGGACCGGACTAGCGGGAGGGCCCAACACCGGGGAGCTGTTTTTT. It is translated as CASSWTGLAGGPNTGELFF.

The V gene is TRBV20-1, the J gene TRBJ2-7, with D maybe TRBD1 (6 bases). V was cut by 3 bases and J by 0 bases, with 12 bases left in between. Germline V gene data show CDR1 as DFQATT and CDR2 as SNEGSKA (reference sequence). CDR3 length: 14 residues. The CDR3 DNA is TGCAGTGCTAGTTCAAGGGGACACTCCTACGAGCAGTACTTC. As protein: CSASSRGHSYEQYF.

This clonotype has only a few counts. The V gene is TRBV2, the J gene TRBJ2-1; the match to TRBD1 covers 8 bases. The CDR3 is 14 residues long. Germline CDR1 SNHLY, CDR2 FYNNEI. The junction had 9 bases not matched to a gene; V was cut back by 6 bases and J by 8 bases. CDR3: CASRIRGLVDEQFF. The DNA for the CDR3 is TGTGCCAGCAGAATCAGGGGGCTGGTGGATGAGCAGTTCTTC.

This clonotype has just a few counts. V and J are TRBV20-1 and TRBJ2-2, with TRBD2 matching 7 bases. J gave up 2 bases and V 4 bases, and 4 bases lay outside the gene matches. This CDR3 is 14 amino acids long. The V gene's germline CDR1 is DFQATT and CDR2 SNEGSKA (reference sequence). The CDR3 DNA is TGCAGTGCTACTAGCGGCCCAAACACCGGGGAGCTGTTTTTT. Amino acid sequence: CSATSGPNTGELFF.

The chain combines TRBV6-1 with TRBJ2-7; no reliable D call. With 8 bases removed from V and 0 bases from J, the gap between germline ends came to 20 bases. The germline V gene encodes CDR1 MNHNS and CDR2 SASEGT. There are 16 residues in the CDR3. CDR3 loop: CASVRSPGSNSYEQYF. The CDR3 DNA follows: TGTGCCAGCGTCCGAAGCCCCGGCAGCAACTCCTACGAGCAGTACTTC.

This clonotype occurred a few times. This chain links TRBV7-6 with TRBJ2-7; D remains unclear. The CDR3 is 14 residues long. The germline V gene has CDR1 SGHVS and CDR2 FNYEAQ. The V gene lost 1 base and the J gene lost 1 base, with 8 bases spanning the gap. CDR3 amino acids: CASSLGAPSYEQYF. The CDR3 DNA is TGTGCCAGCAGCTTAGGGGCCCCGTCCTACGAGCAGTACTTC. The variable domain in full, completed from reference TRBV7-6 and TRBJ2-7, reads GAGVSQSPRYKVTKRGQDVALRCDPISGHVSLYWYRQALGQGPEFLTYFNYEAQQDKSGLPNDRFSAERPEGSISTLTIQRTEQRDSAMYRCASSLGAPSYEQYFGPGTRLTVT.

This clonotype appeared a few times. The V and J genes are TRBV7-8 and TRBJ2-6; TRBD2 matches 9 bases. The germline V gene encodes CDR1 SGHVS and CDR2 FQNEAQ. Germline trimming cut 0 bases from V and 2 bases from J; bases unmatched to any gene: 8. CDR3 length: 19 amino acids. The CDR3 loop is CASSLAHPGLATGANVLTF. In DNA form, the CDR3 reads TGTGCCAGCAGCTTAGCACATCCGGGACTAGCAACTGGGGCCAACGTCCTGACTTTC.

This clonotype was counted a few times. The J gene is TRBJ2-1, the V gene TRBV5-1; D may be TRBD1 (6 bases). The CDR3 extends over 16 amino acids. Trimming removed 0 bases from V and 0 bases from J, with 10 bases in between. CDR1 SGHRS and CDR2 YFSETQ come from the germline V gene. The CDR3 protein is CASSLGGGTSYNEQFF. CDR3 nucleotide sequence: TGCGCCAGCAGCTTGGGAGGGGGAACCTCCTACAATGAGCAGTTCTTC.

Concerning this clonotype itself: The junction differs from germline at one of its ends, possibly a read error. V is TRBV20-1 and J is TRBJ2-5; 12 positions agree with TRBD2. Germline V gene sequence: CDR1 DFQATT, CDR2 SNEGSKA (reference sequence). The CDR3 is made up of 14 amino acids. CDR3 sequence (DNA): TGCAGTGGCCAGACTAGCGGGGGCCAGGGGACCCAACACTTC. Translating it yields CSGQTSGGQGTQHF.

This clonotype showed up many times. The V and J genes are TRBV4-3 and TRBJ1-1; TRBD1 matches at 8 bases. The V segment lost 8 bases and the J segment 4 bases; nucleotides outside the gene matches: 12. CDR3 length: 15 amino acids. Germline-derived CDR1 and CDR2 are LGHNA and YSLEER. CDR3 bases: TGCGCCAGCGTTAAGTCCCCCGGACAGGGCACTGAAGCTTTCTTT. This codes for CASVKSPGQGTEAFF.

This clonotype was recorded a few times. The rearrangement joins TRBV29-1 to TRBJ2-3, with D perhaps matching TRBD1 or TRBD2 (6 bases each). The CDR3 is made up of 14 amino acids. V was trimmed by 6 bases and J by 5 bases, leaving 18 bases between them. Germline-derived CDR1 and CDR2 are SQVTM and ANQGSEA. The CDR3 DNA is TGCAGCGTCGAGAGGTGGGGGGCGAGAGATACGCAGTATTTT. Protein product: CSVERWGARDTQYF.